This T cell receptor beta chain was sequenced during a study of blood T cell repertoires in COVID-19. The authors' processing: Estimation of nucleated cell counts was performed using reference gene primer amplification. The protocol was immunoSEQ multiplex PCR, while the TCRdb copy is restricted to in-frame clones and leaves out a portion. V and J calls and clone size are those listed in that table; D and trimming were worked out from the DNA. Of 140,000 or so clones in the sample, 70% to 80% are singletons; the top ten hold around 17%. CDR1 is LNHDA, CDR2 SQIVND, per germline (reference sequence). The CDR3 has 14 amino acids. V was trimmed by 7 bases and J by 7 bases, leaving 17 bases between them.

The chain recombines TRBV19 with TRBJ1-5, with D perhaps TRBD1 (5 bases). The sample consisted of peripheral blood. This receptor was obtained from a man between 50 and 59 years old with acute or convalescent COVID-19. CDR3 bases: TGTGCCAGTAATGAAGGACGGACAAAGCAGCCCCAGCATTTT. Encoded protein: CASNEGRTKQPQHF.